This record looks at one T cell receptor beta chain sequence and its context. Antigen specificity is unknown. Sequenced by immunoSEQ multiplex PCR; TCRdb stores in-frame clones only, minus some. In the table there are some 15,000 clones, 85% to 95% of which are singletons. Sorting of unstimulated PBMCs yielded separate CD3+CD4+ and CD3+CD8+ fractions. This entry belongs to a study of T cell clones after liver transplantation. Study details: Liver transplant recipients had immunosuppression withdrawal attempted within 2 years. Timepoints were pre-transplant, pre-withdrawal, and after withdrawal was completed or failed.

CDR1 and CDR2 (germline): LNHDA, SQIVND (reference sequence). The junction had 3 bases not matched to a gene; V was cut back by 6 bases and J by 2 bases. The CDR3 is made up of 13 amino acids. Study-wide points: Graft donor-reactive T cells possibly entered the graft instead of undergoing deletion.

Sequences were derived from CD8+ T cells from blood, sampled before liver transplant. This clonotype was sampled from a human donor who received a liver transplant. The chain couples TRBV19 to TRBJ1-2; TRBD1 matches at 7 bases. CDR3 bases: TGTGCCAGTAGGACGACAGGGAACTATGGCTACACCTTC. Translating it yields CASRTTGNYGYTF.